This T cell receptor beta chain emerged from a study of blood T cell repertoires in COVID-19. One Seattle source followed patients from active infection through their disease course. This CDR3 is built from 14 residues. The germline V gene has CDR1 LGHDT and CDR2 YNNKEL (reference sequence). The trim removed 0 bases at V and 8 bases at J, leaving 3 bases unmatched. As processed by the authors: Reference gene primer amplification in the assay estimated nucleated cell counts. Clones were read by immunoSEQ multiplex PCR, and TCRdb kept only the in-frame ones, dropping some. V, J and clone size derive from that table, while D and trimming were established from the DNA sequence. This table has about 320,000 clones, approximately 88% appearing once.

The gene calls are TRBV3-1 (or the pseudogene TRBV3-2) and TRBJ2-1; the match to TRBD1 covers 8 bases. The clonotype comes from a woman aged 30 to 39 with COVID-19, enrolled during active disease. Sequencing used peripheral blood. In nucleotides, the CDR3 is TGTGCCAGCAGCCAAGACAGGGGGCGGGATGAGCAGTTCTTC. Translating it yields CASSQDRGRDEQFF.